This record looks at one T cell receptor (beta chain) sequence and its context. The target antigen is unknown. The data were taken from a study of early stage breast cancer tumors. Findings and caveats of the study: Most shared enriched TCRB sequences were commonly generated ones. Tumors had 2 to 3-fold higher T cell density and higher clonality than adjacent normal breast tissue. In about 90% of the 16 patients, blood comparison separated tumor from normal breast.

Each sample had two DNA replicates, approximately 0.49 ug blood or about 1.4 ug tissue. Profiled with immunoSEQ multiplex PCR; TCRdb holds only in-frame clones, not every one. The sample shows tens of thousands of clones, around 75% of them seen only once. Germline V lookup: CDR1 LNHDA, CDR2 SQIVND (reference sequence). The length of the CDR3 is 18 residues. The V segment lost 6 bases and the J segment 0 bases; nucleotides outside the gene matches: 9. The rearrangement links TRBV19 to TRBJ2-6; 9 nucleotides line up with TRBD1. The sequence came from a person between 30 and 45 years old with breast cancer. The sequenced material came from breast tumor tissue. For the CDR3, the DNA is TGTGCCAGTAGGAGGGTGGGACAGGGCCTCTCTGGGGCCAACGTCCTGACTTTC. The encoded protein is CASRRVGQGLSGANVLTF.